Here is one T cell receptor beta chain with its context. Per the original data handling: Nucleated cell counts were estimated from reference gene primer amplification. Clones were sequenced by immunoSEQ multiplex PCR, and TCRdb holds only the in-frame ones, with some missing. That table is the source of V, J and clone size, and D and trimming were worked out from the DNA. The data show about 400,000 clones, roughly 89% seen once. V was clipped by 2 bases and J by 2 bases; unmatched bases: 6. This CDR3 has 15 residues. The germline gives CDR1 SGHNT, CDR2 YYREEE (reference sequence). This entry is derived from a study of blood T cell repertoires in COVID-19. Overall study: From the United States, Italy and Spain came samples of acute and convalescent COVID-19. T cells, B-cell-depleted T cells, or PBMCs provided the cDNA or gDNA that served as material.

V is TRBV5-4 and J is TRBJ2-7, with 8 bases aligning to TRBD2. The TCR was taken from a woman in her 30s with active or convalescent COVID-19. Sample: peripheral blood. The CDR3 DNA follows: TGTGCCAGCAGCTTTCCCGGGGGGGGAACCTACGAGCAGTACTTC. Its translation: CASSFPGGGTYEQYF.